The present T cell receptor beta chain was sequenced within a study of monozygotic twins with inflammatory bowel disease. Whole-study findings and limits: Support for any single strong IBD-associated signal or clonotype was not found. Patients with IBD had less TCRbeta diversity (inverse Simpson) than their healthy co-twins.

TCRdb processed the 5' RACE reads again and assigns one entry to each CDR3 protein, with no DNA. This sample carries about 380,000 distinct CDR3 sequences, with 2.5% to 3% going to the ten biggest clones. For this clonotype: Its antigen is undetermined.

CDR1 and CDR2 (germline): ENHRY, SYGVKD. CDR3 length: 11 residues. The TCR sequence derives from a human donor with ulcerative colitis or Crohn's disease, or a healthy co-twin of an affected twin (not recorded which). The sequencing sample was made of blood. The chain links TRBV10-3 to TRBJ1-1. The CDR3: CAISLGTEAFF.